This TCR beta chain was obtained from a study of blood T cell repertoires in COVID-19 (dated by TCRdb to about 2020). Context from the whole study: Samples from collaborators originated in the United States, Italy and Spain and spanned both the acute and convalescent phases of COVID-19. The prospective study material was composed of cDNA or gDNA derived from T cells, B-cell-depleted T cells, or PBMCs. The dataset comprised deeply sampled blood TCRbeta repertoires from subjects exposed to, actively infected with, or recovered from COVID-19. A freely available public database, intended as a resource for researchers studying the immune response to SARS-CoV-2, is where the repertoires were released. Samples came from the ongoing ImmuneRACE study (first 160 participants) plus 1,254 subjects from 6 global collaborators. Sample metadata almost always included a de-identified subject ID, COVID-19 status, age in years and sex. Where available, HLA class I and class II types were taken from metadata supplied by the sample provider and were not determined by assay-based typing.

Trimming at the junction amounts to 4 bases on V and 0 bases on J, and the germline ends lie 11 bases apart. From the cysteine up to the phenylalanine, the CDR3 has a length of 15 residues. Only the CDR3 DNA stays, 45 bases, in frame from base 1. CDR1 SGHDT and CDR2 YYEEEE were looked up in the germline V gene. As for this clone: The target of this receptor is not known. No base quality values were provided; no much bigger clone lies one nucleotide off.

The immunoSEQ Assay, a bias-controlled multiplex PCR, was used to amplify TCRbeta CDR3 regions from genomic DNA. Concerning the study's data processing: Within the assay, amplification of reference gene primers was used to estimate how many nucleated cells each sample contained. To quantify the absolute abundance of each unique TCRbeta CDR3 rearrangement, sequence reads were collapsed and filtered. For each sample, productive Simpson clonality was calculated as the square root of Simpson's diversity index over productive rearrangements. Here the immuneACCESS table is served through TCRdb, limited to in-frame sequences with V and J called. Missing clones are a known gap in these copies; in checked studies unresolved V genes cover under half, and the rest lacks a known reason. D and trimming were read from the DNA, whereas the V and J calls and clone size are those reported in that table. The sample table holds some 670,000 clones, of which about 90% were seen once. Of the sample, roughly 0.26% falls within the top ten clones.

General conclusions and limits of the study: The quantity of clinical and demographic metadata differed by source and by participant and was supplied without curation.

Whole blood was collected in K2EDTA tubes by collaborating institutions according to the institutions' own protocols. For TCRbeta analysis, collaborator samples were shipped as frozen whole blood, as isolated PBMCs, or as DNA extracted from either sample type. The sequence links TRBV5-6 to TRBJ2-4, with the D gene not clear enough to name. The clonotype was recovered from a woman under 30 with acute or convalescent COVID-19. Material: peripheral blood. The sequence in DNA is TGTGCCAGCAGCACCCAGAAGTTAGCCAAAAACATTCAGTACTTC. This sequence encodes CASSTQKLAKNIQYF.